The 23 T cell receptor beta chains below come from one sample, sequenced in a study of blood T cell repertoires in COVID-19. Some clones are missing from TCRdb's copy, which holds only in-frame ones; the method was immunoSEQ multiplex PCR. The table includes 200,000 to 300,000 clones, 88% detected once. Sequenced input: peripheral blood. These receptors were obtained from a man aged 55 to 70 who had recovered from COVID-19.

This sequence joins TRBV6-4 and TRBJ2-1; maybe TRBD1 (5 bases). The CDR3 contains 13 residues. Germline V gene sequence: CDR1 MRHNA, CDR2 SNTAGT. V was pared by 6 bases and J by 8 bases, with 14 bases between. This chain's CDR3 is CASSRDIGDEQFF. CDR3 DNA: TGTGCCAGCAGCAGGGATATTGGCGATGAGCAGTTCTTC.

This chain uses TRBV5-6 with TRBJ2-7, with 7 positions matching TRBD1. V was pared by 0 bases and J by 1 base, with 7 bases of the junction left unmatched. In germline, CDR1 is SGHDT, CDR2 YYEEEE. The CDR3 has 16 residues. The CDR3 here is CASSLVRQGLSYEQYF. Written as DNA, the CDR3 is TGTGCCAGCAGCTTGGTTCGACAGGGTTTGTCCTACGAGCAGTACTTC.

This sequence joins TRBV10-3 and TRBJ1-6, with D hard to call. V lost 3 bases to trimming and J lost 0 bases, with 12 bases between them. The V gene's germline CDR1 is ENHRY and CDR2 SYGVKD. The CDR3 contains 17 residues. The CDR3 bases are TGTGCCATCAGTGAAGAGGGTTGGAGCTCCTATAATTCACCCCTCCACTTT. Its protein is CAISEEGWSSYNSPLHF.

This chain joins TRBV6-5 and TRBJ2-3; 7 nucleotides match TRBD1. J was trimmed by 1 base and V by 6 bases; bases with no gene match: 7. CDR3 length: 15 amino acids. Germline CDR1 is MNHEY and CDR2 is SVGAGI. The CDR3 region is CASRAGGTGTDTQYF. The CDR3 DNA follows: TGTGCCAGCAGGGCAGGGGGTACAGGCACAGATACGCAGTATTTT.

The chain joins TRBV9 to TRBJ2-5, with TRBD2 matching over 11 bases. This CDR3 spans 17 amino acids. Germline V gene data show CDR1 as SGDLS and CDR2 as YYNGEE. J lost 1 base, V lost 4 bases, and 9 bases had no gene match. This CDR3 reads CASSNRLAGSIQETQYF. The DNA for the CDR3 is TGTGCCAGCAGCAACCGACTAGCGGGGAGCATCCAAGAGACCCAGTACTTC.

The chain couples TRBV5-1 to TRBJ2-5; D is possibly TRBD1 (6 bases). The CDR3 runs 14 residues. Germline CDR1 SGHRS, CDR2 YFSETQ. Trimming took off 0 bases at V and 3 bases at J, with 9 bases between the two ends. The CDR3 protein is CASSLVPGEETQYF. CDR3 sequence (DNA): TGCGCCAGCAGCTTGGTTCCAGGGGAAGAGACCCAGTACTTC. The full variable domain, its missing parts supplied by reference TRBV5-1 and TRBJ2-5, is KAGVTQTPRYLIKTRGQQVTLSCSPISGHRSVSWYQQTPGQGLQFLFEYFSETQRNKGNFPGRFSGRQFSNSRSEMNVSTLELGDSALYLCASSLVPGEETQYFGPGTRLLVL.

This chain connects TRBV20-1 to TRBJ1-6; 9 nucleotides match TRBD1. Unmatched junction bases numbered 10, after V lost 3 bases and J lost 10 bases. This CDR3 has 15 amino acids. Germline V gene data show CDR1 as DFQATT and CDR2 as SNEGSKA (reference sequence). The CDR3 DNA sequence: TGCAGTGCTAGTCCCGGGACAGGGACAGGCTCACCCCTCCACTTT. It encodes CSASPGTGTGSPLHF.

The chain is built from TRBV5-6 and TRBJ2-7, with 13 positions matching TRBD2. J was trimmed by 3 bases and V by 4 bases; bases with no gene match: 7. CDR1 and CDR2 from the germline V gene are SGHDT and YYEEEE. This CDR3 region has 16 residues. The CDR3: CASSPGLAGIFYEQYF. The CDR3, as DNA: TGTGCCAGCAGCCCGGGACTAGCGGGGATCTTCTACGAGCAGTACTTC.

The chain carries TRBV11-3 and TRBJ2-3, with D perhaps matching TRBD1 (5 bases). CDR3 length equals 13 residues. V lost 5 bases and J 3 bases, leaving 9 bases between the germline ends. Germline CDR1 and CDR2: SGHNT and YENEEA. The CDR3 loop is CASSPRVTDTQYF. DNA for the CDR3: TGTGCCAGCAGCCCCAGGGTGACAGATACGCAGTATTTT.

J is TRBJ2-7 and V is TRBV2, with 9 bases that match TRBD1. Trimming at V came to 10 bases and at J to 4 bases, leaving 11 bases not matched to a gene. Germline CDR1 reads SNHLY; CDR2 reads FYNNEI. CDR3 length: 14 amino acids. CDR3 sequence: CAITSGTGSYEQYF. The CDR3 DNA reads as TGTGCCATTACCTCCGGGACAGGGAGTTACGAGCAGTACTTC. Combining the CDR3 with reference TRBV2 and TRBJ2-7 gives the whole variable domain EPEVTQTPSHQVTQMGQEVILRCVPISNHLYFYWYRQILGQKVEFLVSFYNNEISEKSEIFDDQFSVERPDGSNFTLKIRSTKLEDSAMYFCAITSGTGSYEQYFGPGTRLTVT.

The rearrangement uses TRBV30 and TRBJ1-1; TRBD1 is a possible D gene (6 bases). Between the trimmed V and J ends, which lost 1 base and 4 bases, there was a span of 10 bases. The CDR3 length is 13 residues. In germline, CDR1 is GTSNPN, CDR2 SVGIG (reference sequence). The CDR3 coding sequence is TGTGCCTGGAGTGAGACAGGTACCACTGAAGCTTTCTTT. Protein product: CAWSETGTTEAFF.

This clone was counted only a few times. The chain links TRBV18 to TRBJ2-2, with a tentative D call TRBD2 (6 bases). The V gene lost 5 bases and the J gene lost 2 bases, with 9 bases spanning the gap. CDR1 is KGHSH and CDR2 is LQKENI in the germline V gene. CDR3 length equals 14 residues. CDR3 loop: CASSGGSNTGELFF. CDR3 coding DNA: TGTGCCAGCTCAGGAGGGTCCAACACCGGGGAGCTGTTTTTT.

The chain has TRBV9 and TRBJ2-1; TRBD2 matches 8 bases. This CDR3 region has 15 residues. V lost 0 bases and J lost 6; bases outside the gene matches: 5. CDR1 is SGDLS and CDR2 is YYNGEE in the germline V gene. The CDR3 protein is CASSVATSAVNEQFF. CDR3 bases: TGTGCCAGCAGCGTAGCGACTAGCGCAGTCAATGAGCAGTTCTTC.

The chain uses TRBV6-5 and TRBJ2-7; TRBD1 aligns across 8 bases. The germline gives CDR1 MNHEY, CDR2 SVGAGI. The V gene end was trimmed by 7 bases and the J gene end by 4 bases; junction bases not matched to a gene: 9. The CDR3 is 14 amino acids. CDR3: CASTRGQGGYEQYF. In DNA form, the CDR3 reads TGTGCCAGCACCAGAGGACAGGGCGGGTACGAGCAGTACTTC.

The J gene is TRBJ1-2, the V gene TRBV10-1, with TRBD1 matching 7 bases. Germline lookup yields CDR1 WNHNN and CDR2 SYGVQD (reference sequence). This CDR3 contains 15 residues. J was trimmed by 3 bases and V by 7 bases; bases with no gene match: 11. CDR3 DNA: TGCGCCAGCAACGTCAGGCAGGGGGGTGACTATGGCTACACCTTC. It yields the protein CASNVRQGGDYGYTF.

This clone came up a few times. CDR3: CASSLRPGGNTEAFF. As DNA, the CDR3 is TGCGCCAGCAGCTTGAGGCCAGGGGGGAACACTGAAGCTTTCTTT. The rearrangement uses TRBV5-1 and TRBJ1-1; 7 bases line up with TRBD1. V was clipped by 1 base and J by 1 base; unmatched bases: 4. Germline assignment: CDR1 SGHRS and CDR2 YFSETQ. This CDR3 comprises 15 residues.

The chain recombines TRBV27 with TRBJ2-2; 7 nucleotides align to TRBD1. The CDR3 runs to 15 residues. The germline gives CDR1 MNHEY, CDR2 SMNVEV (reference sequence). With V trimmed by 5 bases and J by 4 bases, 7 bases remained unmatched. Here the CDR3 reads CASSKGAGITGELFF. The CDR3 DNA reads TGTGCCAGCAGTAAGGGGGCAGGGATCACCGGGGAGCTGTTTTTT.

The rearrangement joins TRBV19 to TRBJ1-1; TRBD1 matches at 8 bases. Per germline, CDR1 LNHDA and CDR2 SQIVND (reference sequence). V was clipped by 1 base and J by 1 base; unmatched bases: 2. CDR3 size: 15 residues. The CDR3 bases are TGTGCCAGTAGTATAGGTGGGACAGGGAACACTGAAGCTTTCTTT. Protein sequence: CASSIGGTGNTEAFF.

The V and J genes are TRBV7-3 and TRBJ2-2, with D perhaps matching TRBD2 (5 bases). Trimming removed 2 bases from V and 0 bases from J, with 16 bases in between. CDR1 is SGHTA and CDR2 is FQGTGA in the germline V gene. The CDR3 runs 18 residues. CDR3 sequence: CASSLVGAASSNTGELFF. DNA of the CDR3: TGTGCCAGCAGCTTAGTGGGAGCCGCTTCGTCGAACACCGGGGAGCTGTTTTTT.

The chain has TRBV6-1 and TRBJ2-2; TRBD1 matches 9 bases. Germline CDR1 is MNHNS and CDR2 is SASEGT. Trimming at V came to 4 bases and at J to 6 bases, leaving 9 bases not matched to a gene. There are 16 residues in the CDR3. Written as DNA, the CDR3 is TGTGCCAGCAGTGCCTTAACAGGGGGCCGGGCCGGGGAGCTGTTTTTT. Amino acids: CASSALTGGRAGELFF.

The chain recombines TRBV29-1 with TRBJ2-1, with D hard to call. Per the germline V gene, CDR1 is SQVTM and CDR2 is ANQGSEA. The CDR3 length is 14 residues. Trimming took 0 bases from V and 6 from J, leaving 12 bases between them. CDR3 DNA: TGCAGCGTTGAAGATTTCCGGGTCCGCAATGAGCAGTTCTTC. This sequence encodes CSVEDFRVRNEQFF.

The CDR3 DNA is TGTGCCATCGCTAGCCCAGATACGCAGTATTTT. Encoded protein: CAIASPDTQYF. The chain uses TRBV19 and TRBJ2-3; D possibly corresponds to TRBD2 (5 bases). The CDR3 has 11 residues. Trimming stripped 10 bases from V and 4 bases from J, with 9 bases between. The germline V gene encodes CDR1 LNHDA and CDR2 SQIVND (reference sequence).

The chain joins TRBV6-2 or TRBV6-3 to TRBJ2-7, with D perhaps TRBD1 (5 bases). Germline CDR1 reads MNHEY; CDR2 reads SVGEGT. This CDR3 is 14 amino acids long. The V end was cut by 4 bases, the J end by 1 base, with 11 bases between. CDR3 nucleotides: TGTGCCAGCAGTTCCCCCCAGGGATCCTACGAGCAGTACTTC. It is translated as CASSSPQGSYEQYF.